This T cell receptor (beta chain) was recovered during a study of spatial heterogeneity in lung cancer. MiXCR, run by TCRdb on the 5' RACE reads, gives a single entry per CDR3 protein. The sample lists 45,000 or so distinct CDR3 sequences; approximately 7.6% were seen once. Time point given: sample taken at primary tumor resection. Unsorted samples of tumor, nontumor lung or frozen PBMC had their whole RNA sequenced. There are a few counts of this clonotype. From germline, CDR1 is MNHNS and CDR2 SASEGT. Trimming took 2 bases from V and 11 from J; bases not matched to a gene: 3. CDR3 size: 12 residues. The specimen was PBMCs, collected at surgery. The receptor comes from a female donor with early-stage non-small cell lung cancer. This chain connects TRBV6-1 to TRBJ1-5; 7 bases fit TRBD1. The CDR3 coding sequence is TGTGCCAGCAGTGAACGACAGGGAACCCAGCATTTT. Its protein is CASSERQGTQHF.